The clone carrying this TCR beta chain was found many times. What it binds is not known. For repertoire sequencing, the TCR beta CDR3 regions were amplified from RNA transcripts. Amplification began with first-round RT-PCR using HTBI primers, then second-round multiplex PCR was performed. One entry per CDR3 protein, called by TCRdb with MiXCR from the multiplex PCR reads. The sample has about 600,000 distinct CDR3 sequences, about 40% seen once; the top ten hold approximately 4.1%. This entry is derived from a study of Graves' ophthalmopathy and Graves' hyperthyroidism. V lost 3 bases to trimming and J lost 6 bases; unmatched junction nucleotides: 4. The CDR3 covers 15 residues. The germline CDR1 and CDR2 sequences are LNHDA and SQIVND (reference sequence). Findings and limits, study-wide: Most clonotypes expanded in thyroid above 0.001 frequency were present in blood too.

Input material: peripheral blood or thyroid tissue (not recorded which). The chain combines TRBV19 with TRBJ1-5; 11 positions match TRBD1. The sequence was obtained from an adult man with Graves' hyperthyroidism. The CDR3: CASSIGTGGIQPQHF. CDR3 nucleotide sequence: TGTGCCAGTAGTATTGGGACAGGGGGAATTCAGCCCCAGCATTTT. Together with reference TRBV19 and TRBJ1-5, the CDR3 gives the full variable domain: DGGITQSPKYLFRKEGQNVTLSCEQNLNHDAMYWYRQDPGQGLRLIYYSQIVNDFQKGDIAEGYSVSREKKESFPLTVTSAQKNPTAFYLCASSIGTGGIQPQHFGDGTRLSIL.